This TCR beta chain originates from a study of breast tumors, draining lymph nodes, adjacent tissues. The CDR3 runs 11 residues. Deletions cut 8 bases from V and 0 bases from J, with 5 bases between. Germline lookup yields CDR1 MNHEY and CDR2 SVGEGT. TCRdb re-derived calls from the multiplex PCR reads in MiXCR, one entry per CDR3 protein. The sample contains about 230,000 distinct CDR3 sequences, approximately 30% of which appear only once. Findings and caveats of the study: Compared with basal-like, luminal-like tumors shared significantly more repertoire with nontumor tissue. Findings are consistent with lymph node origin and intratumoral expansion of most tumor T cells. Tumor TCR diversity was below lymph nodes but above nontumor tissue.

Breast cancer patients provided tissue from their axillary draining lymph nodes. This clonotype was counted between two and nine times. What it recognizes is unknown. This rearrangement joins TRBV6-2 or TRBV6-3 to TRBJ2-7; D call uncertain. The specimen sequenced was axillary lymph node tissue. The TCR originated in a female donor with breast cancer. Some clones in this sample may be carry-over from other donors' samples. CDR3 DNA: TGTGCCAGCCTTCACTCCTACGAGCAGTACTTC. It codes for CASLHSYEQYF.